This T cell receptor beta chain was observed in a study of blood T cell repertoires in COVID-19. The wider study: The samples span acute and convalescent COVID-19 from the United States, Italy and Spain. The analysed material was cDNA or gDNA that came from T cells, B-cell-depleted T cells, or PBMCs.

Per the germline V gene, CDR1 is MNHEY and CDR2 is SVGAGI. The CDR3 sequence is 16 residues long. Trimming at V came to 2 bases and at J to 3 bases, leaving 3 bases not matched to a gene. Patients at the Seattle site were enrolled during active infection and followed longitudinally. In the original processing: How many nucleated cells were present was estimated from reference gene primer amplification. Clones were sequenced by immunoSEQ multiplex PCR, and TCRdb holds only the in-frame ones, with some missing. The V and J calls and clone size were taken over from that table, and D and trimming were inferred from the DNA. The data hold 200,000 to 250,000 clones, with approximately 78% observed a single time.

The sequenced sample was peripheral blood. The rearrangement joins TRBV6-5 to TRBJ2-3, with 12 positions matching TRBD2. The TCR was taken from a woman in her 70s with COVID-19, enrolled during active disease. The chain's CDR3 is CASSYGGLAGTDTQYF. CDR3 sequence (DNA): TGTGCCAGCAGTTACGGAGGACTAGCGGGAACAGATACGCAGTATTTT.